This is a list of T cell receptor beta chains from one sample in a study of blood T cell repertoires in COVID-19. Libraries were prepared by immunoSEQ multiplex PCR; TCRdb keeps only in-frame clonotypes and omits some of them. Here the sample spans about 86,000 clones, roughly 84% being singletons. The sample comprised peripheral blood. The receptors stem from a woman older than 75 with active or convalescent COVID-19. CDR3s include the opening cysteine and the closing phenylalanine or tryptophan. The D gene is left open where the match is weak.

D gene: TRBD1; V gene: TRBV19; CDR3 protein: CASSTAGGNPEAFF
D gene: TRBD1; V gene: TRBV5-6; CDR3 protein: CASRNRDRTYEQYF
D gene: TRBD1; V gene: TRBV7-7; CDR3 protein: CASSLGQGYVHEQFF
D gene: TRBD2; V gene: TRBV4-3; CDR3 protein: CASSQDSRAGGAYNEQFF
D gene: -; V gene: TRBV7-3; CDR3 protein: CASSLAPDNTEAFF
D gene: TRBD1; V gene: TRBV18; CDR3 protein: CASSPSWTGGYGYTF
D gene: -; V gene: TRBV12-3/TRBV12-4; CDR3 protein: CASSFFREEKLFF
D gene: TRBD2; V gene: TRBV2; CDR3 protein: CASSQGTSGRSTGELFF
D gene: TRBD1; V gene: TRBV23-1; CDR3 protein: CASSPRTGISGNTIYF
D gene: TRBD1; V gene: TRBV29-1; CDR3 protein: CSVVTGTAYEQYF
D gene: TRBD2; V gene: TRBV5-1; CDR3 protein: CASSFAGGSTDTQYF
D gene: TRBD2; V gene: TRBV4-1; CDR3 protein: CASSQEASGRVYNEQFF
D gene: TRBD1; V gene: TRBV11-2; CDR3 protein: CASRGDRAQETQYF
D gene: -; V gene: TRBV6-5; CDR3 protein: CASSRRQFNQPQHF
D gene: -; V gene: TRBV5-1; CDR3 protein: CASSLGQKETQYF
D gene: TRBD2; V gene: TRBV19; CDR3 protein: CASSSPGLAEYEQYF
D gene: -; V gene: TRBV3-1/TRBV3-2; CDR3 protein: CASRPEQGRELFF
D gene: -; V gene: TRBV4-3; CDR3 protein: CASSQDGGLSPLHF
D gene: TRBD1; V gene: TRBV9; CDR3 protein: CASSVVGQGYNEQFF
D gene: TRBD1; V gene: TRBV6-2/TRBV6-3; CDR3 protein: CASSYSGQINTEAFF
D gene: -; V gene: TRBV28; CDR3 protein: CASSLGAGMGSPLHF
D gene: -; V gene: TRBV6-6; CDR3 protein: CASSYSGATDTQYF
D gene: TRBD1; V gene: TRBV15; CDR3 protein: CATSRNRGDGELFF
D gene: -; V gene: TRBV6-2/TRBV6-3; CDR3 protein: CASSSDRRVLDTQYF
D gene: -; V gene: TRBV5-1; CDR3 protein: CASSLDGVSGDTQYF
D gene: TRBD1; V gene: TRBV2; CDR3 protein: CASRWDRVEEQFF
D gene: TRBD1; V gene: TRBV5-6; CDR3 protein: CASSPNRGKSTEAFF
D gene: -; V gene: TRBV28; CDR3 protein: CASSLRARGNQPQHF
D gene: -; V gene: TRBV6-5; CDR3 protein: CASTASGGNTEAFF
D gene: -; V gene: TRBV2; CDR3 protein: CASRRDSNNEQFF
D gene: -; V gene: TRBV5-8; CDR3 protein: CASSLYRTEQYF
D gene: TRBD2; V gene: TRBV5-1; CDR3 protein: CASSTTSGMTDTQYF
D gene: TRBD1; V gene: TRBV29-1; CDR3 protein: CSVLMTGGSTEAFF
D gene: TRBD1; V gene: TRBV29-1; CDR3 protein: CSVEDQTRTGSYEQYF
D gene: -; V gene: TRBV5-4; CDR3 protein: CASSYDRLYNSPLHF
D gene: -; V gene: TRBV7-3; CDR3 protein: CASREGANTGELFF
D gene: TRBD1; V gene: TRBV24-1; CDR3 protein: CATSSSAGGVYNEQFF
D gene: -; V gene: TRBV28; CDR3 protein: CASSGGGYEQFF